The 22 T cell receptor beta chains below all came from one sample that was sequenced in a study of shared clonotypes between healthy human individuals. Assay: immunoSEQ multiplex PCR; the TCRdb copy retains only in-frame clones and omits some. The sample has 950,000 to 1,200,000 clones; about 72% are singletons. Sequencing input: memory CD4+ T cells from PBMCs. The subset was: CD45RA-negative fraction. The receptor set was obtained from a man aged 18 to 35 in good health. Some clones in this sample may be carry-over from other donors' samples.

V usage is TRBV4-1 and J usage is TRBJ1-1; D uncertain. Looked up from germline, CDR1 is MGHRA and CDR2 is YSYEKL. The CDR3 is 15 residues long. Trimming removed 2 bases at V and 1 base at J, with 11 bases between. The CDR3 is CASSQLGRSNTEAFF. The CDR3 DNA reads TGCGCCAGCAGCCAATTGGGCAGATCGAACACTGAAGCTTTCTTT.

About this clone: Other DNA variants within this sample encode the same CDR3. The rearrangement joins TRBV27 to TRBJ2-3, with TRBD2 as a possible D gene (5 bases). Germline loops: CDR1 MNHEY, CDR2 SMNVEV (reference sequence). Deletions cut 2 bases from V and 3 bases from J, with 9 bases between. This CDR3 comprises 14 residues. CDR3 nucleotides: TGTGCCAGCAGTTTAAACCGGGGTACAGATACGCAGTATTTT. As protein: CASSLNRGTDTQYF.

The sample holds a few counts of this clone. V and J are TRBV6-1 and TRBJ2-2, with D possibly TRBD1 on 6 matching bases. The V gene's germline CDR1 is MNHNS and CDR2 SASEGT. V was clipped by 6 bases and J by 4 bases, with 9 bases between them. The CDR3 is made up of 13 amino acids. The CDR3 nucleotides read TGTGCCAGCAGCCCAGGGGTCACCGGGGAGCTGTTTTTT. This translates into CASSPGVTGELFF.

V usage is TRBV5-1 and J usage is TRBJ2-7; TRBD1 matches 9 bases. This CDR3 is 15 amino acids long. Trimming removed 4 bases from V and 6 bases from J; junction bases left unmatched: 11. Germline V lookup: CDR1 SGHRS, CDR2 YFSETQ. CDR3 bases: TGCGCCAGCAGCCAGACTCCCGGGACAGGGCGCGAGCAGTACTTC. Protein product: CASSQTPGTGREQYF.

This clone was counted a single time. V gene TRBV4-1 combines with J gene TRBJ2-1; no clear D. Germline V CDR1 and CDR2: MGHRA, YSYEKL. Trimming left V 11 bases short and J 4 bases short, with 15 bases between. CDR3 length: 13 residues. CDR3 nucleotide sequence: TGCGCCCCCCGGGCAGCCTGTTACAATGAGCAGTTCTTC. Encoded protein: CAPRAACYNEQFF.

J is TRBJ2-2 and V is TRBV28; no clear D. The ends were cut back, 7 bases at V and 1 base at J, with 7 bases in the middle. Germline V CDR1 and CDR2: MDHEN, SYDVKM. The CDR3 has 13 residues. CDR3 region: CASTPGNTGELFF. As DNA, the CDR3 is TGTGCCAGCACCCCTGGGAACACCGGGGAGCTGTTTTTT.

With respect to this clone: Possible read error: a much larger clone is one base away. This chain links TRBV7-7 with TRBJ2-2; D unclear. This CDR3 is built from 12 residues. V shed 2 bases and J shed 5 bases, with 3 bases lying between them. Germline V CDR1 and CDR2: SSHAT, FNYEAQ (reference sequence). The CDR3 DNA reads TGTGCCAGCAGCTTAAATACCGGGGAGCTGTTTTTT. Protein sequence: CASSLNTGELFF.

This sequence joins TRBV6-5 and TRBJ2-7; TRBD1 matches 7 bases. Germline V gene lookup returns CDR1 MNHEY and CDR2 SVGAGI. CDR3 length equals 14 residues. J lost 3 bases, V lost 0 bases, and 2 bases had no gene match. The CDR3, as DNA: TGTGCCAGCAGTTACTCGGACAGGCGCTACGAGCAGTACTTC. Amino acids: CASSYSDRRYEQYF.

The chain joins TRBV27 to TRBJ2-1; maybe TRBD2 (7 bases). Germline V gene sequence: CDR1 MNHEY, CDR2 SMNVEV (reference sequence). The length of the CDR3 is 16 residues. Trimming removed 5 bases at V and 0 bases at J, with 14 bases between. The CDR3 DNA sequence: TGTGCCAGCAGTCTGTGGGGAGGGGGCTCCTACAATGAGCAGTTCTTC. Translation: CASSLWGGGSYNEQFF.

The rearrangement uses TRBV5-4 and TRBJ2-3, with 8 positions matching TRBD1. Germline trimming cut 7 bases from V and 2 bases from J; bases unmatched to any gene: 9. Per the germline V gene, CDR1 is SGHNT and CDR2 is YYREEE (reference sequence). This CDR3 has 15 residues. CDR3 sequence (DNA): TGTGCCAGCGCCCCCCAGGGGGCGACCACAGATACGCAGTATTTT. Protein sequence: CASAPQGATTDTQYF. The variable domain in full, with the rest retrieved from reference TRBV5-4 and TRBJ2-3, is ETGVTQSPTHLIKTRGQQVTLRCSSQSGHNTVSWYQQALGQGPQFIFQYYREEENGRGNFPPRFSGLQFPNYSSELNVNALELDDSALYLCASAPQGATTDTQYFGPGTRLTVL.

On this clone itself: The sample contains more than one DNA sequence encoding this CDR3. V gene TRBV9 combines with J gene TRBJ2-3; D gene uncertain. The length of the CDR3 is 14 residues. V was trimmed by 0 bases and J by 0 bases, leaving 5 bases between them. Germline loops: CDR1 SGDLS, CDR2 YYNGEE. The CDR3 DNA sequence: TGTGCCAGCAGCGTAGACCCAAGCACAGATACGCAGTATTTT. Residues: CASSVDPSTDTQYF.

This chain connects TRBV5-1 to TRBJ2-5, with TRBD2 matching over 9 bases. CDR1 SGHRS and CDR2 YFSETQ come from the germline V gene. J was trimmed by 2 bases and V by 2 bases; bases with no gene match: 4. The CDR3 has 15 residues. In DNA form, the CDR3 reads TGCGCCAGCAGCTTCGCGGGACTAGCACAAGAGACCCAGTACTTC. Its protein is CASSFAGLAQETQYF.

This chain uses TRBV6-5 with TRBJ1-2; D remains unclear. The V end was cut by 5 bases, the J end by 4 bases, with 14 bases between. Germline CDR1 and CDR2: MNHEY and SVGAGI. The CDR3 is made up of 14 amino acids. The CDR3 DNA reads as TGTGCCAGCAGTAATTCACTCGGAGGCTATGGCTACACCTTC. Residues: CASSNSLGGYGYTF.

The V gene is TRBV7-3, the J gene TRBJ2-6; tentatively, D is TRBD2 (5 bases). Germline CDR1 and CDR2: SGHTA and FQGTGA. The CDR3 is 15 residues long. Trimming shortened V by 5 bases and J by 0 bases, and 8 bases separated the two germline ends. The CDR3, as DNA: TGTGCCAGCAGCAGAGGAGGCTCTGGGGCCAACGTCCTGACTTTC. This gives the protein CASSRGGSGANVLTF.

The CDR3 here is CASSQSGDLGTQYF. The DNA for the CDR3 is TGCGCCAGCAGCCAAAGCGGGGACCTCGGAACCCAGTACTTC. The genes are TRBV5-1 and TRBJ2-5, with 7 bases lining up with TRBD2. The V gene's germline CDR1 is SGHRS and CDR2 YFSETQ. The trim removed 4 bases at V and 8 bases at J, leaving 11 bases unmatched. CDR3 length equals 14 residues.

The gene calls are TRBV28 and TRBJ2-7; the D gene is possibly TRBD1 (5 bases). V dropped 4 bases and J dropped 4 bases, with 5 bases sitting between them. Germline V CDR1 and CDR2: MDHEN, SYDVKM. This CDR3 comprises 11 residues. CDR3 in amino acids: CASSYRYEQYF. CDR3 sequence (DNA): TGTGCCAGCAGTTACAGGTACGAGCAGTACTTC.

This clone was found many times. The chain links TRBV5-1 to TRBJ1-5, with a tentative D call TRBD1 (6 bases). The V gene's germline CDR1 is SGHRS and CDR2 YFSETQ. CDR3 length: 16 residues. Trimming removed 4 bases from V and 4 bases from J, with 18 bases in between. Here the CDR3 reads CASSRNRNRENQPQHF. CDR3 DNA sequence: TGCGCCAGCAGCAGGAACCGGAACAGGGAAAATCAGCCCCAGCATTTT.

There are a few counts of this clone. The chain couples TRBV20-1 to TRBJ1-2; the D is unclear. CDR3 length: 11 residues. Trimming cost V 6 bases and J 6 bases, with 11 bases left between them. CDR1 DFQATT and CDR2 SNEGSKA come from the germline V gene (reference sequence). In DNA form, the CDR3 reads TGCAGTGCCTTGGCACCTGATGGCTACACCTTC. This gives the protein CSALAPDGYTF.

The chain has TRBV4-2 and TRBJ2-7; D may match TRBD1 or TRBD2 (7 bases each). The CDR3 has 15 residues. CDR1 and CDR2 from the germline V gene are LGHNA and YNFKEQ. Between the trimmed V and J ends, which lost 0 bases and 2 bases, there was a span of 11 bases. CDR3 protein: CASSQDAGGAYEQYF. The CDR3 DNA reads TGTGCCAGCAGCCAAGATGCAGGGGGGGCCTACGAGCAGTACTTC.

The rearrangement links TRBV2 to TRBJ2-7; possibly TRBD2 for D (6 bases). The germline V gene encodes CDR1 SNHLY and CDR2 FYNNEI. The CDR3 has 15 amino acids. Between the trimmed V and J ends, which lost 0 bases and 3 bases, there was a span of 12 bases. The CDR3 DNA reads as TGTGCCAGCAGTGAAGCAGGGGAAGCGGGCTACGAGCAGTACTTC. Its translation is CASSEAGEAGYEQYF.

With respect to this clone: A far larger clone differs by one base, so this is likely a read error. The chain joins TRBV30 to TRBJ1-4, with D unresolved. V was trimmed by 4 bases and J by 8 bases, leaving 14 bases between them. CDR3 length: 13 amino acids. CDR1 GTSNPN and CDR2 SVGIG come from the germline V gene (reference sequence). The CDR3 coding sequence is TGTGCCTGGATGAGCAGGTTTAGCGAAAAACTGTTTTTT. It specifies CAWMSRFSEKLFF.

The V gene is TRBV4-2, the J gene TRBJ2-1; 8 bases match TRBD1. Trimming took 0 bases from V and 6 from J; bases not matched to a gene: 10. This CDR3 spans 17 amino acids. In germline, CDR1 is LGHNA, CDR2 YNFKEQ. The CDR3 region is CASSQDRDRRWGNEQFF. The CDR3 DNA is TGTGCCAGCAGCCAAGATCGGGACAGGCGCTGGGGCAATGAGCAGTTCTTC.